This is a list of T cell receptor beta chains from one sample in a study of cytomegalovirus exposure and HLA in healthy donors. Sequencing was performed with immunoSEQ multiplex PCR; in TCRdb, only in-frame clones are kept and a portion is missing. The profile shows about 85,000 clones, approximately 66% of them singletons. The sequenced material came from PBMCs. These receptors were collected from a man aged 25-45 years in good health and CMV-seronegative. The CDR3 runs from the conserved cysteine through the conserved F or W. Fields, in order: J gene, CDR3 length, D gene, clone size, V gene, CDR3 DNA, CDR3 protein. D genes are given only for firm matches. Size values are once, few and many counts, or a class for expanded clones, and some rows have none.

TRBJ1-4,15,-,-,TRBV5-4,TGTGCCAGCAGCTTGAGTAGTCAGAGCGATGAAAAACTGTTTTTT,CASSLSSQSDEKLFF
TRBJ1-3,16,TRBD1,-,TRBV16,TGTGCCAGCAGTCAGCCCGGGACAGACTCTGGAAACACCATATATTTT,CASSQPGTDSGNTIYF
TRBJ2-5,11,-,-,TRBV19,TGTGCCAGTAGTATCAGCGGGACCCAGTACTTC,CASSISGTQYF
TRBJ2-5,14,TRBD1,-,TRBV25-1,TGTGCCAGCAGCGGGACAGGGGGTCGTGGGACCCAGTACTTC,CASSGTGGRGTQYF
TRBJ2-7,14,TRBD1,-,TRBV18,TGTGCCAGCTCACCAGGGGACAGGTGGTACGAGCAGTACTTC,CASSPGDRWYEQYF
TRBJ2-7,14,TRBD1,-,TRBV5-1,TGCGCCAGCAGCTTGGGACAGGGGGCCACCGAGCAGTACTTC,CASSLGQGATEQYF
TRBJ2-7,16,-,-,TRBV5-1,TGCGCCAGCAGCTTGGTTGTGGGCGGACAGATCGCCGAGCAGTACTTC,CASSLVVGGQIAEQYF
TRBJ1-2,15,-,once,TRBV11-2,TGTGCCAGCAGCCGCGGGACCAGTACTAACTATGGCTACACCTTC,CASSRGTSTNYGYTF
TRBJ2-1,12,-,once,TRBV28,TGTGCCAGCAGCCTAGCGAACAATGAGCAGTTCTTC,CASSLANNEQFF
TRBJ1-2,14,TRBD1,-,TRBV5-1,TGCGCCAGCAGCCTGACAGGGGCTAACTATGGCTACACCTTC,CASSLTGANYGYTF
TRBJ1-2,15,-,-,TRBV27,TGTGCCAGCAGTTTACAGGGTTGGGGTATCGAAGGCTACACCTTC,CASSLQGWGIEGYTF
TRBJ1-2,14,TRBD1,-,TRBV2,TGTGCCAGCAGTGAAGGTCCCGGACAGGTTGGCTACACCTTC,CASSEGPGQVGYTF
TRBJ2-7,15,TRBD1,-,TRBV6-5,TGTGCCAGCAGACCCGCGGACAGGGGGCGCGAGGAGCAGTACTTC,CASRPADRGREEQYF
TRBJ2-2,14,-,-,TRBV28,TGTGCCAGCAGGTCCGGGACGAACACCGGGGAGCTGTTTTTT,CASRSGTNTGELFF
TRBJ1-1,14,-,-,TRBV7-3,TGTGCCAGCAGCTTGACAGACCACAACACTGAAGCTTTCTTT,CASSLTDHNTEAFF
TRBJ2-7,15,TRBD2,-,TRBV23-1,TGCGCCAGCAGTCAATCGATAGCGGGATTGATAGAGCAGTACTTC,CASSQSIAGLIEQYF
TRBJ2-7,11,-,-,TRBV28,TGTGCCGCTAGTTTAAGCTACGAGCAGTACTTC,CAASLSYEQYF
TRBJ2-5,14,-,-,TRBV4-3,TGCGCCAGCAGCCAAGATGTGAACGAGGGCACCCAGTACTTC,CASSQDVNEGTQYF
TRBJ1-1,13,-,-,TRBV7-7,TGTGCTAGCAGCCCCGGACAGAACACTGAAGCTTTCTTT,CASSPGQNTEAFF